This T cell receptor (beta chain) was identified during a study of T cells in localized non-small cell lung cancer. This table comes from immunoSEQ multiplex PCR, and its TCRdb copy is limited to in-frame clones, with some not included. The sample lists approximately 22,000 clones, about 90% seen once, with around 7% in the top ten. The CDR3 extends over 13 amino acids. The germline V and J ends were trimmed by 1 base and 4 bases, with 7 bases remaining between them. Germline V gives CDR1 SGHAT, CDR2 FQNNGV. In the case of this clone: Antigen specificity is unknown.

Study results and limitations: A median of roughly 50 of the top 100 tumor clones appeared in adjacent lung, which was paired and uninvolved.

Sequenced material: peripheral blood, taken before any cancer treatment. The V and J genes are TRBV11-2 and TRBJ1-2, with no clear D. This clonotype was obtained from a male donor aged 60 or older with stage I squamous cell lung carcinoma. In DNA, the CDR3 is TGTGCCAGCAGCTTAGGGACCGTCTATGGCTACACCTTC. It translates to CASSLGTVYGYTF.